A single sample gave rise to the 15 T cell receptor beta chains below, sequenced in a study of CD8 T cells in Susac syndrome. RNA amounts of roughly 0.5 to 1 ug underwent reverse transcription with random hexamers. Each CDR3 protein gets one entry after TCRdb re-called the immunoSEQ multiplex PCR reads with MiXCR. The sample includes some 99,000 distinct CDR3 sequences, around 94% of them seen just once. The material sequenced was CD4+ T cells from PBMCs. Every receptor here comes from a human donor with Susac syndrome.

V gene TRBV9 combines with J gene TRBJ1-6, with 8 bases identical to TRBD1. Germline values: CDR1 SGDLS, CDR2 YYNGEE. This CDR3 is 17 amino acids long. Trimming removed 3 bases from V and 3 bases from J; junction bases left unmatched: 8. CDR3 in amino acids: CASSGTGGTGYNSPLHF. The CDR3 nucleotides are TGTGCCAGCAGCGGTACCGGTGGGACAGGCTATAATTCACCCCTCCACTTT.

The chain has TRBV3-1 and TRBJ2-6, with D possibly being TRBD1 (5 bases). Germline V gene lookup returns CDR1 LGHDT and CDR2 YNNKEL (reference sequence). The V and J ends lost 0 bases and 1 base respectively, with 10 bases between them. This CDR3 has 17 amino acids. The CDR3 nucleotides read TGTGCCAGCAGCCAAGACGCTCAGGGTTCTGGGGCCAACGTCCTGACTTTC. It codes for CASSQDAQGSGANVLTF. Together with reference TRBV3-1 and TRBJ2-6, the CDR3 gives the full variable domain: DTAVSQTPKYLVTQMGNDKSIKCEQNLGHDTMYWYKQDSKKFLKIMFSYNNKELIINETVPNRFSPKSPDKAHLNLHINSLELGDSAVYFCASSQDAQGSGANVLTFGAGSRLTVL.

This sequence joins TRBV23-1 and TRBJ2-5, with D maybe TRBD1 (5 bases). TRBV23-1 is recorded as an ORF, its role being uncertain. CDR3 length equals 15 residues. Trimming stripped 3 bases from V and 1 base from J, with 12 bases between. The CDR3 loop reads CASSHSGCPQETQYF. CDR3 DNA sequence: TGCGCCAGCAGTCACTCAGGGTGCCCCCAAGAGACCCAGTACTTC.

This clonotype was seen only once. The J gene is TRBJ2-1, the V gene TRBV7-3; D may be TRBD2 (6 bases). This CDR3 spans 13 amino acids. Between the trimmed V and J ends, which lost 4 bases and 9 bases, there was a span of 13 bases. Germline V lookup: CDR1 SGHTA, CDR2 FQGTGA. The CDR3 sequence: CASSSPPGGEQFF. Written as DNA, the CDR3 is TGTGCCAGCAGCTCGCCACCCGGGGGTGAGCAGTTCTTC.

The CDR3 coding sequence is TGTGCCAGCAGTTTAGGGAGGGACGGTGGCAATCAGCCCCAGCATTTT. Translated: CASSLGRDGGNQPQHF. This chain links TRBV12-3 or TRBV12-4 with TRBJ1-5; weak D call: TRBD1 (5 bases). This CDR3 has 16 amino acids. V lost 1 base to trimming and J lost 2 bases, with 12 bases between them.

This chain uses TRBV7-6 with TRBJ2-5; D is undetermined. Germline CDR1 and CDR2: SGHVS and FNYEAQ. This CDR3 spans 15 amino acids. The germline V and J ends were trimmed by 0 bases and 3 bases, with 11 bases remaining between them. The CDR3 loop is CASSLAGAAEETQYF. Written as DNA, the CDR3 is TGTGCCAGCAGCTTAGCGGGCGCGGCAGAAGAGACCCAGTACTTC.

The rearrangement joins TRBV27 to TRBJ1-6; the D gene is possibly TRBD1 (5 bases). V lost 6 bases, J lost 10 bases, and 13 bases lay in between. This CDR3 is built from 13 residues. Germline V gives CDR1 MNHEY, CDR2 SMNVEV (reference sequence). In nucleotides, the CDR3 is TGTGCCAGCAGGGAGGGGTTCCAGTCACCCCTCCACTTT. Translation gives CASREGFQSPLHF.

This chain uses TRBV20-1 with TRBJ2-5; D gene unclear. There are 13 residues in the CDR3. Trimming left V 2 bases short and J 5 bases short, with 12 bases between. Per the germline V gene, CDR1 is DFQATT and CDR2 is SNEGSKA (reference sequence). The CDR3 protein is CSARLGPGETQYF. DNA of the CDR3: TGCAGTGCTAGACTGGGCCCCGGGGAGACCCAGTACTTC.

The rearrangement uses TRBV9 and TRBJ1-2; D is ambiguous. The V gene's germline CDR1 is SGDLS and CDR2 YYNGEE. CDR3 length: 14 amino acids. Trimming cost V 0 bases and J 7 bases, with 13 bases left between them. The CDR3 here is CASSVGGTVSGYTF. The DNA for the CDR3 is TGTGCCAGCAGCGTAGGGGGAACAGTAAGTGGCTACACCTTC.

V is TRBV29-1 and J is TRBJ1-2; TRBD1 might be the D (5 bases). The germline CDR1 and CDR2 sequences are SQVTM and ANQGSEA. The CDR3 runs to 14 residues. Deletions cut 0 bases from V and 4 bases from J, with 12 bases between. The CDR3 nucleotides are TGCAGCGTTGAAGATACGGCCCAGGGCTATGGCTACACCTTC. It yields the protein CSVEDTAQGYGYTF.

The genes are TRBV5-1 and TRBJ2-3; TRBD2 agrees at 7 bases. This CDR3 has 15 amino acids. Germline V gives CDR1 SGHRS, CDR2 YFSETQ. Trimming removed 0 bases from V and 6 bases from J; junction bases left unmatched: 7. DNA of the CDR3: TGCGCCAGCAGCTTGGGGGGACTACCGGGGGATACGCAGTATTTT. It yields the protein CASSLGGLPGDTQYF. The full variable domain, rest sourced from reference TRBV5-1 and TRBJ2-3, is KAGVTQTPRYLIKTRGQQVTLSCSPISGHRSVSWYQQTPGQGLQFLFEYFSETQRNKGNFPGRFSGRQFSNSRSEMNVSTLELGDSALYLCASSLGGLPGDTQYFGPGTRLTVL.

The chain combines TRBV20-1 with TRBJ2-7, with 8 positions matching TRBD2. CDR3 length: 17 residues. The V gene end was trimmed by 1 base and the J gene end by 3 bases; junction bases not matched to a gene: 14. Germline lookup yields CDR1 DFQATT and CDR2 SNEGSKA (reference sequence). CDR3 residues: CSARAPGERGTGYEQYF. In DNA, the CDR3 is TGCAGTGCTAGAGCCCCGGGAGAGCGGGGGACCGGCTACGAGCAGTACTTC.

The chain uses TRBV20-1 and TRBJ1-5, with TRBD1 matching 8 bases. With 5 bases clipped from V and 0 bases from J, the junction kept 9 bases outside the gene matches. The CDR3 totals 16 residues. Per the germline V gene, CDR1 is DFQATT and CDR2 is SNEGSKA (reference sequence). CDR3 in amino acids: CSAEPGTGYSNQPQHF. Written as DNA, the CDR3 is TGCAGTGCTGAGCCTGGGACAGGCTATAGCAATCAGCCCCAGCATTTT.

This chain uses TRBV9 with TRBJ2-2, with D maybe TRBD2 (6 bases). The V gene's germline CDR1 is SGDLS and CDR2 YYNGEE. The CDR3 has 15 amino acids. The V gene lost 4 bases and the J gene lost 6 bases, with 16 bases spanning the gap. CDR3 region: CASSLTSGRSGELFF. The CDR3 DNA is TGTGCCAGCAGCTTAACCTCAGGGAGGTCCGGGGAGCTGTTTTTT.

The rearrangement uses TRBV30 and TRBJ1-1; TRBD1 is a possible D gene (6 bases). Trimming took 5 bases from V and 6 from J, leaving 19 bases between them. Looked up from germline, CDR1 is GTSNPN and CDR2 is SVGIG (reference sequence). The CDR3 sequence is 14 residues long. CDR3 loop: CAWLDRYRAAEAFF. The CDR3 DNA is TGTGCCTGGCTTGACCGTTACAGGGCTGCTGAAGCTTTCTTT.